This TCR beta chain was recovered during a study of spatial heterogeneity in lung cancer. The germline gives CDR1 DFQATT, CDR2 SNEGSKA (reference sequence). Trimming removed 5 bases at V and 8 bases at J, with 15 bases between. This CDR3 is built from 12 residues. MiXCR, run by TCRdb on the 5' RACE reads, gives a single entry per CDR3 protein. The sample contains about 52,000 distinct CDR3 sequences, roughly 7.4% of which appear only once. Time point noted: blood at routine non-recurrence follow-up after resection. Without sorting, whole RNA was sequenced from tumor, nontumor lung or frozen PBMC. Source: PBMCs, taken at follow-up. The clonotype originates from a female donor with early-stage non-small cell lung cancer. The gene calls are TRBV20-1 and TRBJ1-2; D is possibly TRBD1 (6 bases). The CDR3 here is CSAPPGADGYTF. The CDR3 DNA reads TGCAGTGCTCCCCCAGGGGCGGACGGCTACACCTTC.